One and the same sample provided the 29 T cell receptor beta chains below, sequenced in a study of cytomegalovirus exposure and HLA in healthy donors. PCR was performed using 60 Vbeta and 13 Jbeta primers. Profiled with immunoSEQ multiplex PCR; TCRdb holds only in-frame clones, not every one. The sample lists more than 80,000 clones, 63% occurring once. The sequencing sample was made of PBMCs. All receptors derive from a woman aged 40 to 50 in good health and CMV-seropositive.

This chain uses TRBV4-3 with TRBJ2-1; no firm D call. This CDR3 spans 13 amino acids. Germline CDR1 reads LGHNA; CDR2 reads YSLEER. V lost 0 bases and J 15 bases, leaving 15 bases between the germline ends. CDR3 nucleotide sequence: TGCGCCAGCAGCCAAGAAGGAGTTGCTAGTCTGTTCTTC. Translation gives CASSQEGVASLFF.

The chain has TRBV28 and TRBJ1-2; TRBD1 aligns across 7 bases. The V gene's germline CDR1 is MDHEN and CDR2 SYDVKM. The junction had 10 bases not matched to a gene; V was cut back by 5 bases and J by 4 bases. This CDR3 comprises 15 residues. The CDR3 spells CASSPLKTGPYGYTF. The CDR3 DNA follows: TGTGCCAGCAGTCCCCTGAAGACAGGGCCCTATGGCTACACCTTC.

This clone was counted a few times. The chain's CDR3 is CASSSQRESYEQYF. CDR3 nucleotide sequence: TGTGCCAGTAGTAGCCAGCGGGAGAGCTACGAGCAGTACTTC. The V call is TRBV19, the J call TRBJ2-7; 8 bases align to TRBD2. Germline V lookup: CDR1 LNHDA, CDR2 SQIVND (reference sequence). This CDR3 spans 14 amino acids. The J segment lost 3 bases and the V segment lost 4 bases, leaving 5 bases of the junction unmatched.

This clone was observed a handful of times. The CDR3 reads CASSPGLAGYEQYF. The CDR3, as DNA: TGTGCCAGCAGCCCCGGACTAGCGGGCTACGAGCAGTACTTC. This sequence joins TRBV5-4 and TRBJ2-7; 11 bases map to TRBD2. CDR1 is SGHNT, CDR2 YYREEE, per germline (reference sequence). The CDR3 totals 14 residues. The V and J ends lost 4 bases and 3 bases, in that order; junction bases with no gene match: 3.

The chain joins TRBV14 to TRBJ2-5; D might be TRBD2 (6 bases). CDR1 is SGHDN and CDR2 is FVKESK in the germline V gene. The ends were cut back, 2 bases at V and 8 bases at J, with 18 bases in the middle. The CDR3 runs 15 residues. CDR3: CASSQIGTQGLTQYF. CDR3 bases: TGTGCCAGCAGCCAAATCGGGACTCAGGGTTTAACCCAGTACTTC.

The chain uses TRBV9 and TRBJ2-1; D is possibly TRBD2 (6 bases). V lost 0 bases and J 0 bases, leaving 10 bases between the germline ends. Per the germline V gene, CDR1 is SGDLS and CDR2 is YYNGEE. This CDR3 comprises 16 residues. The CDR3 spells CASSVGAGHSYNEQFF. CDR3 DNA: TGTGCCAGCAGCGTAGGGGCGGGGCACTCCTACAATGAGCAGTTCTTC.

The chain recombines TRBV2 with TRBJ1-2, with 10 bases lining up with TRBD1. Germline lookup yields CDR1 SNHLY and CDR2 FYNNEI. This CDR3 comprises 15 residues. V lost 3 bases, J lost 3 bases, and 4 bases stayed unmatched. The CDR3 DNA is TGTGCCAGCAGTGAGGACAGGGGGGAGCACTATGGCTACACCTTC. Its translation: CASSEDRGEHYGYTF.

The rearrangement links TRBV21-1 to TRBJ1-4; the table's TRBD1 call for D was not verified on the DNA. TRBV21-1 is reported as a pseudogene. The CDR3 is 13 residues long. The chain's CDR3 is CASSKTGDEKLFF. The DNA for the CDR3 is TGTGCCAGCAGCAAGACAGGGGATGAAAAACTGTTTTTT.

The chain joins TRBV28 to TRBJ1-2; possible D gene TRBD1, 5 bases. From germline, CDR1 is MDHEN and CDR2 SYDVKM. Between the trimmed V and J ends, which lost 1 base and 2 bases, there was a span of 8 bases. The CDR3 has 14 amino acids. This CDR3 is CASSLFRQNYGYTF. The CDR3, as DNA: TGTGCCAGCAGTTTATTCCGACAGAACTATGGCTACACCTTC.

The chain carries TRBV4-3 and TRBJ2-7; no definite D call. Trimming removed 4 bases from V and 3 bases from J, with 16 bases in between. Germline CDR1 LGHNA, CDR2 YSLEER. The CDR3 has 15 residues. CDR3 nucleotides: TGCGCCAGCAGCCCCTACCCAAATCTAGACTACGAGCAGTACTTC. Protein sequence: CASSPYPNLDYEQYF.

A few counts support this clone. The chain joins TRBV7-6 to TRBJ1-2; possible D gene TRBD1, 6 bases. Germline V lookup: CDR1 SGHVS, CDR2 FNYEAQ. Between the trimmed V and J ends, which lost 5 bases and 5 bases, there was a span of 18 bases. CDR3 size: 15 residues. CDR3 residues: CASSEGAGTLYGYTF. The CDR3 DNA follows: TGTGCCAGCAGCGAAGGGGCTGGGACACTGTATGGCTACACCTTC.

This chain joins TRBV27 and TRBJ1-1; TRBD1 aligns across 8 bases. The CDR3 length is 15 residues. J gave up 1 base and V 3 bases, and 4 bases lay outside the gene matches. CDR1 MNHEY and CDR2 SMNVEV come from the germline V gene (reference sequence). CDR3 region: CASSLTGVSNTEAFF. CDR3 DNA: TGTGCCAGCAGTTTGACAGGGGTATCGAACACTGAAGCTTTCTTT.

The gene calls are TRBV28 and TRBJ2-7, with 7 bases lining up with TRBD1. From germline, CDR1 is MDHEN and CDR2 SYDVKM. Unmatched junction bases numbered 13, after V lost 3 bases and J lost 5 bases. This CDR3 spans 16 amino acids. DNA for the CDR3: TGTGCCAGCAGTTTTCTGGCGGGCAGGGGGAACCACGAGCAGTACTTC. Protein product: CASSFLAGRGNHEQYF.

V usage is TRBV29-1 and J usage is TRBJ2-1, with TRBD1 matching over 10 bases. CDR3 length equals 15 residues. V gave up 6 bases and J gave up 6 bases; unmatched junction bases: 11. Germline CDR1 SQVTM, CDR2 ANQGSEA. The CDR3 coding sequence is TGCAGCGTACCCGGCAGGACAGGGGGTCTCAATGAGCAGTTCTTC. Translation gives CSVPGRTGGLNEQFF.

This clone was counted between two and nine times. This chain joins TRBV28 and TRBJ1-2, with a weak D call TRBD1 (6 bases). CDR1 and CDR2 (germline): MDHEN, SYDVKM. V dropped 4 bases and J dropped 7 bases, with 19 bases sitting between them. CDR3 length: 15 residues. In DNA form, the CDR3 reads TGTGCCAGCAGTTCGTTCAAGGGGGGGCGAGGTGGCTACACCTTC. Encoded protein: CASSSFKGGRGGYTF.

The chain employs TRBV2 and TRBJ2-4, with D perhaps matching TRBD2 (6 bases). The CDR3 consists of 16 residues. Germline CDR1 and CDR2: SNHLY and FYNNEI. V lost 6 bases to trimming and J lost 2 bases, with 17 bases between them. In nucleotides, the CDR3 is TGTGCCAGCAGGCCCGAAGGAGGAGGGCCCAAAAACATTCAGTACTTC. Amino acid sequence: CASRPEGGGPKNIQYF. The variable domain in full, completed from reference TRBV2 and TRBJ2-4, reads EPEVTQTPSHQVTQMGQEVILRCVPISNHLYFYWYRQILGQKVEFLVSFYNNEISEKSEIFDDQFSVERPDGSNFTLKIRSTKLEDSAMYFCASRPEGGGPKNIQYFGAGTRLSVL.

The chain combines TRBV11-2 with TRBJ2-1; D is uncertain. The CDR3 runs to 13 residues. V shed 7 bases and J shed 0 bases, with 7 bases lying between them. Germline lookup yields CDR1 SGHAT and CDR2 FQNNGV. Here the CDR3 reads CASTPRSYNEQFF. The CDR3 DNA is TGTGCCAGCACCCCTCGCTCCTACAATGAGCAGTTCTTC.

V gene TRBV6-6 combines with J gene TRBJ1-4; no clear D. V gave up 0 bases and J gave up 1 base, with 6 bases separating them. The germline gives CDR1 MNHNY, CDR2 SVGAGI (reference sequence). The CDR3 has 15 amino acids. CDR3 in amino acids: CASSYSSLTNEKLFF. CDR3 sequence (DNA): TGTGCCAGCAGTTACTCGTCCCTAACTAATGAAAAACTGTTTTTT.

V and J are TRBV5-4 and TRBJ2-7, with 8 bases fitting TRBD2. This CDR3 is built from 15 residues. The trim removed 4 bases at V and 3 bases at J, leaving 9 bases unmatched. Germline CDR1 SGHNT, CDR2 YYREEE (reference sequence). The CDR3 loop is CASSPGLAGSYEQYF. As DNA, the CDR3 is TGTGCCAGCAGCCCTGGACTAGCCGGTAGCTACGAGCAGTACTTC.

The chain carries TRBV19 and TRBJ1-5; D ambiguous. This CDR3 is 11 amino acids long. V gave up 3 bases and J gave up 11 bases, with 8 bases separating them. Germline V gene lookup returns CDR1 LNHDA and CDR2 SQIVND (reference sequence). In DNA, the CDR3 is TGTGCCAGTAGTATTGGTGGAGCCCAGCATTTT. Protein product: CASSIGGAQHF.

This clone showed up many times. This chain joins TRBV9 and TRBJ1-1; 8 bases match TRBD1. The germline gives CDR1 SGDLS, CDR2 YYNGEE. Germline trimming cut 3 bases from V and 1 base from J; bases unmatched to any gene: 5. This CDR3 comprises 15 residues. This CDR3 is CASSAAGTGNTEAFF. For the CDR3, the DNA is TGTGCCAGCAGCGCCGCAGGGACAGGGAACACTGAAGCTTTCTTT.

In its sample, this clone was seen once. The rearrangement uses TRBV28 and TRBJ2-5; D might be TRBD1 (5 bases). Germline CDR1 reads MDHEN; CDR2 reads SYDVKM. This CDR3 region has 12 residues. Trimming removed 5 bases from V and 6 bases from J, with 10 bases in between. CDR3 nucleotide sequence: TGTGCCAGCAGTGAGCAGGGAAAGACCCAGTACTTC. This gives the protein CASSEQGKTQYF.

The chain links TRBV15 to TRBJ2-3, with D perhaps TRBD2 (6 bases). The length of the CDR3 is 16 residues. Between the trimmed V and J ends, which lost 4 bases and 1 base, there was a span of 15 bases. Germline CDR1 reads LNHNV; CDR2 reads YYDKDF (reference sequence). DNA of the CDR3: TGTGCCACCAGCAACCGGGGAGGCGCCCGCACAGATACGCAGTATTTT. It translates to CATSNRGGARTDTQYF.

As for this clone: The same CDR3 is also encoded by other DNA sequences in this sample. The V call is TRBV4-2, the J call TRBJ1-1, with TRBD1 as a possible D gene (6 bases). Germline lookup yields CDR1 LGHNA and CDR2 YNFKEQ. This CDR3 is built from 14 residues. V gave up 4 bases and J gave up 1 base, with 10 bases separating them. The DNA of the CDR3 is TGTGCCAGCAGCCTATCGACAGGGAACACTGAAGCTTTCTTT. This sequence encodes CASSLSTGNTEAFF.

The CDR3 region has the DNA TGTGCCAGCAGCCGGGGGGGCAGGGGGCGGACTGAAGCTTTCTTT. Encoded protein: CASSRGGRGRTEAFF. This sequence joins TRBV14 and TRBJ1-1, with 8 positions matching TRBD1. V was clipped by 4 bases and J by 5 bases; unmatched bases: 9. This CDR3 is built from 15 residues. The germline V gene encodes CDR1 SGHDN and CDR2 FVKESK.

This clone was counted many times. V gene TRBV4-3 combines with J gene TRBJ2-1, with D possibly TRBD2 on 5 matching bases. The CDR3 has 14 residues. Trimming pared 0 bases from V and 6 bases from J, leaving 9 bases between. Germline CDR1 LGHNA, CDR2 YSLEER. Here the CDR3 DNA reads TGCGCCAGCAGCCAAGAACTAGTGGCCAATGAGCAGTTCTTC. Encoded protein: CASSQELVANEQFF.

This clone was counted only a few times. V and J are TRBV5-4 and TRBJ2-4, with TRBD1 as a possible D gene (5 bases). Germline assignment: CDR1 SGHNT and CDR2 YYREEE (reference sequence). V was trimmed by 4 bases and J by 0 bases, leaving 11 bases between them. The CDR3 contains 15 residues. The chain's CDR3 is CASSPGTGAKNIQYF. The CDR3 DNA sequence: TGTGCCAGCAGCCCTGGCACAGGAGCCAAAAACATTCAGTACTTC.

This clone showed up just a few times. CDR3 protein: CASSGLFGEQYF. The CDR3 nucleotides are TGCGCCAGCAGCGGGCTATTTGGTGAGCAGTACTTC. V is TRBV5-1 and J is TRBJ2-7; no firm D call. Trimming removed 4 bases from V and 7 bases from J, with 12 bases in between. In germline, CDR1 is SGHRS, CDR2 YFSETQ. The CDR3 consists of 12 residues.

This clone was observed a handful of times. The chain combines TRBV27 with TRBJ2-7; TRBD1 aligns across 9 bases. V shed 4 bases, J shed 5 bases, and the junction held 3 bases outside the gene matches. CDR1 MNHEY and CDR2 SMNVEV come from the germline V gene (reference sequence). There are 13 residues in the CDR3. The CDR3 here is CASSSGTGNEQYF. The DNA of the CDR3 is TGTGCCAGCAGTTCGGGGACAGGGAACGAGCAGTACTTC.